This T cell receptor (beta chain) stems from a study of cytomegalovirus exposure and HLA in healthy donors (dated by TCRdb to between 2016 and 2019). Study-level background: In an earlier analysis of some 610 of the donors, 276 Gb of sequence data and 90 million to 130 million unique TCR beta sequences from roughly 190 million T cells were reported. Around 320 gigabases of sequencing data and some 85 million unique TCR sequences were included in an early release covering several hundred HLA-typed donors. Every repertoire in the discovery cohort had been generated on one and the same sequencing platform. An earlier analysis of around 640 of the donors used high-throughput TCR beta sequencing to judge whether each TCR beta V gene segment behaved as functional or pseudogenic. The genetic ancestry cluster associated with self-reported Caucasian donors included 81% of the 398 genotyped donors. A later analysis re-examined previously published TCR beta repertoires from 500 to 700 donors and added high-resolution HLA genotyping to investigate patterns of TCR occurrence. Donor age, sex, ethnicity and CMV serostatus were compiled together with the repertoire data. High-throughput TCR immunosequencing, statistical association of individual TCRs with disease status, and machine learning were combined to predict cytomegalovirus infection status. The study used immunosequencing to profile the T cell repertoires of 666 subjects and linked those repertoires to cytomegalovirus serostatus. Class I and class II HLA loci were covered by the typing at four-digit resolution. A handful of DR-DQ haplotypes were handled as single units for association and clustering because linkage in the cohort was strong. Besides the first cohort of 666 subjects, a separate validation cohort made up of some 110 different subjects was used. Rather than drawing on any new phenotypic data, the later analysis identified candidate immune exposures from TCR beta sequences and the way those sequences occurred across donors. The aim of the study was to test whether cataloging public T cell receptors could identify signatures of past pathogen exposure. Among about 400 genotyped donors of the cohort, an average of approximately 240,000 unique TCR beta nucleotide sequences was sequenced per donor, of which about 20% were non-productive. A later genetic analysis took genome-wide SNP genotypes for about 55% of the 666 donors and used that subset as a discovery cohort. The number of donors typed differed by locus, with about 629-630 for A, B, C, DRB1 and DQB1, 522 for DQA1, approximately 580 for DPA1, and under 490 for DPB1.

The cohort comprised some 680 healthy bone marrow donors. At the time of sampling, every cohort member was nominally healthy, though immune exposures that went unrecorded were likely present. The donor was CMV seronegative and was included in the group of under 450 seronegative cohort members. A peripheral blood sample was provided by each donor, and peripheral blood mononuclear cells were used for TCR beta sequencing. The Qiagen DNeasy Blood Extraction Kit was used to extract genomic DNA from the blood cell samples. On this clone: Its antigen is not yet known. No much larger clonotype is one base removed from it; base qualities were not supplied.

The paper as a whole reports these results and caveats: Assigning TCR associations to individual alleles was difficult when HLA alleles, especially DR and DQ, strongly co-occurred. In this cohort, only TCR beta chains were sequenced, and detectable features were limited by the absence of alpha or paired-chain data. In a later analysis, about 17,000 TCR beta sequences were associated with specific HLA alleles at a false discovery rate of 0.05. CMV serostatus was the only immune exposure information available for the cohort. The study gave a list of some 150 TCR beta chains associated with cytomegalovirus. According to a later analysis, parvovirus B19, influenza, CMV and Epstein-Barr virus appeared linked to several top co-occurrence clusters. A later analysis found that TCR association rates varied across HLA loci, with DRB1 alleles showing the most associated TCRs and HLA-C alleles the fewest. Linkage disequilibrium might explain the correlated functional status among segregating V segments, but an unknown experimental factor could not be ruled out. In a later analysis, HLA-associated TCR beta chains were found to be more clonally expanded and to have lower generation probabilities than equally common non-associated chains. In a later genetic analysis, a missense DCLRE1C variant was associated with V-gene and J-gene trimming of TCR beta chains, and the association was replicated in an independent cohort. Because HLA typing was unavailable for some donors at each locus, only the typed subset was used in association tests. In both the original and validation cohorts, the classifier was reported to diagnose cytomegalovirus status with high specificity and sensitivity. While some public TCRs were present in many individuals, most TCR sequences turned up only very rarely across donors. Because counts were too low, seventeen rarely observed V segments, including chromosome 9 orphons, were left out of the earlier analysis of roughly 600 of the donors. In an earlier analysis of approximately 600 of the donors, most TCR beta V segments were observed in productive rearrangements about 90% or about 30% of the time, broadly matching IMGT annotations. In vitro tests confirmed that a few of the cytomegalovirus-associated TCR beta chains recognize cytomegalovirus antigens. Most CMV-associated TCR beta chains appeared to be HLA-restricted in a later analysis, and the HLA associations seemed to be driven largely by CMV exposure. In a later genetic analysis, fewer N-insertions in productive TCRs were reported among donors in an Asian-associated ancestry cluster than the roughly 640-donor mean. Roughly uniform sequencing depth across donors was assumed in presence/absence analyses, although this assumption may not hold. According to the authors, the approach could potentially be generalized to other disease states and immunological phenotypes. A cluster of highly shared sequence variants was judged likely to represent a technical artifact of the sequencing pipeline. A further reported finding was that TCR beta sequences accurately predicted the HLA-A and HLA-B alleles for most subjects in the first cohort.

The method behind the library was the immunoSEQ multiplex PCR assay. The multiplex PCR relied on a mix of 60 forward primers for TCR Vbeta segments and 13 reverse primers for TCR Jbeta segments. Amplification of the CDR3 region of rearranged TCR beta genes was performed with a multiplex PCR assay on genomic DNA. Amplified TCR beta libraries were sequenced as 87-base-pair reads on the Illumina HiSeq System. As for the authors' bioinformatics: Across the 500 to 850 repertoires, a later analysis counted tens of millions of unique TCR beta chains, some 11 million of which were shared by at least two donors. Raw reads were error-corrected and collapsed into unique sequences by a nearest-neighbor algorithm in which closely related sequences were merged to remove PCR and sequencing errors. To assign V, D and J gene segments, CDR3 sequences were aligned to IMGT reference sequences. For a sequence to be retained, at least a six-nucleotide match to both a V gene segment and a J gene segment was required. Rearrangements were classified as productive when the CDR3 lacked stop codons and remained in frame with V and J, and all other rearrangements were classified as non-productive. Following IMGT convention, CDR3 was defined as the stretch from the second conserved V-encoded cysteine up to the conserved J-encoded phenylalanine. In an earlier analysis of more than 550 of the donors, sequences lacking an unambiguous match to a single V gene segment were excluded. In an earlier analysis of several hundred of the donors, V segments were called functional above 56.7% productive rearrangements and were called segregating when the between-donor standard deviation exceeded 5%. To diagnose cytomegalovirus status from the catalog of TCR beta chain sequences, a statistical classification framework was built. In a later analysis, TCR nucleotide sequences were compared against IMGT/GENE-DB human TR gene sequences so that V and J genes could be assigned. Using the TCRdist pipeline, a later analysis assigned CDR3 sequences along with most-parsimonious VDJ recombination scenarios. A later analysis defined each TCR beta chain by its CDR3 amino acid sequence plus V-gene family, and excluded reads lacking a unique V-gene family. In a later analysis, some 600 highly shared, low-generation-probability nucleotide sequences were removed to address suspected cross-contamination and a sequencing artifact. For each public chain, a later analysis derived a clonal expansion index from normalized ranks of inferred template counts within each repertoire. In a later analysis, generation probabilities were computed with a VDJ recombination model fitted to out-of-frame rearrangements, and the resulting probabilities were checked against IGoR. In a later analysis, hypergeometric tests were used to score TCR-TCR, TCR-HLA and TCR-CMV co-occurrence, with a repertoire-size bias correction applied to TCR pairs. A later analysis estimated false discovery rates by permuting HLA or CMV assignments 20 times. A later analysis grouped co-occurring TCRs with DBSCAN, adding TCRdist sequence similarity when clustering within HLA-allele-positive subsets. Repertoires with fewer than 30,000 or more than 120,000 public chains were left out of co-occurrence clustering, as were about five repertoires with anomalous nucleotide sharing. This immuneACCESS table, as held by TCRdb, lists in-frame sequences with V and J called but not all clones. Of the missing ones, under half trace to an unresolved V gene in checked studies; the others have no known cause. That table gives V, J and clone size, and the DNA gave D and trimming. This sample holds 100,000 to 150,000 clones; around four fifths were observed only once. 5.5% to 8% of the sample is held by the ten biggest clonotypes.

The sequence came from a male donor in good health and CMV-seronegative. What was sequenced was PBMCs.

The CDR3 sequence is CASSLNGGGAVTGELFF. The DNA is TGTGCCAGCAGCTTAAACGGCGGGGGGGCGGTCACCGGGGAGCTGTTTTTT. The chain is encoded by TRBV7-3 joined to TRBJ2-2; 9 middle bases align to TRBD2. At the junction V is shortened by 1 base and J by 4 bases; bases outside the gene matches: 7. CDR1 SGHTA and CDR2 FQGTGA were looked up in the germline V gene. Counted from cysteine to phenylalanine, this CDR3 has 17 amino acids. Of all the DNA, just the CDR3 is kept, 51 bases in frame from base 1.